The 14 T cell receptor beta chains below come from one sample, sequenced in a study of blood T cell repertoires in COVID-19. The protocol was immunoSEQ multiplex PCR, while the TCRdb copy is restricted to in-frame clones and leaves out a portion. The sample shows 400,000 to 450,000 clones, 75% to 90% of them seen only once. The sample comprised PBMCs or T cells enriched from blood (not recorded which). These receptors came from a man between 25 and 39 years old who had recovered from COVID-19.

The chain employs TRBV21-1 and TRBJ2-7; the table's D gene call, TRBD1, was not cross checked with the DNA. TRBV21-1 is a pseudogene. This CDR3 is 15 amino acids long. CDR3 sequence reads: CASSPARDTSYEQYF. CDR3 nucleotide sequence: TGTGCCAGCAGCCCCGCCCGGGACACCTCCTACGAGCAGTACTTC.

This sequence joins TRBV18 and TRBJ2-6; 10 nucleotides line up with TRBD1. The length of the CDR3 is 17 residues. V trimming: 6 bases; J trimming: 2 bases; junction bases outside the gene matches: 7. CDR1 KGHSH and CDR2 LQKENI come from the germline V gene. The CDR3 DNA sequence: TGTGCCAGCTCCCAAGTCGGACAGGGGGCTGGGGCCAACGTCCTGACTTTC. This codes for CASSQVGQGAGANVLTF.

This clone came up a few times. The V call is TRBV3-1 (or the pseudogene TRBV3-2), the J call TRBJ1-5, with D unresolved. The V and J ends lost 2 bases and 6 bases respectively, with 11 bases between them. CDR3 length: 14 amino acids. CDR1 is LGHDT and CDR2 is YNNKEL in the germline V gene (reference sequence). The CDR3: CASSQSEAGQPQHF. The DNA of the CDR3 is TGTGCCAGCAGCCAATCGGAAGCGGGTCAGCCCCAGCATTTT.

V and J are TRBV18 and TRBJ2-3; TRBD2 might be the D (6 bases). This CDR3 is 15 amino acids long. CDR1 is KGHSH, CDR2 LQKENI, per germline. V was pared by 2 bases and J by 7 bases, with 16 bases between. CDR3 loop: CASSPESLASNTQYF. The CDR3 DNA reads TGTGCCAGCTCACCAGAAAGCCTAGCGTCGAATACGCAGTATTTT.

The chain links TRBV18 to TRBJ1-5; perhaps TRBD1 as D (5 bases). Trimming stripped 10 bases from V and 2 bases from J, with 15 bases between. The CDR3 has 14 amino acids. Per the germline V gene, CDR1 is KGHSH and CDR2 is LQKENI. The DNA for the CDR3 is TGTGCCACCCAGGCGGGGGATGGCAATCAGCCCCAGCATTTT. Protein sequence: CATQAGDGNQPQHF.

The rearrangement uses TRBV18 and TRBJ2-1; 15 bases agree with TRBD2. From germline, CDR1 is KGHSH and CDR2 LQKENI. There are 18 residues in the CDR3. J lost 5 bases, V lost 6 bases, and 11 bases had no gene match. CDR3 amino acids: CASSPRTSGRGKHNEQFF. The CDR3 DNA sequence: TGTGCCAGCTCCCCTCGGACTAGCGGGAGGGGTAAACACAATGAGCAGTTCTTC.

The chain couples TRBV7-2 to TRBJ2-3; 9 positions agree with TRBD2. The trim removed 5 bases at V and 5 bases at J, leaving 5 bases unmatched. Germline V CDR1 and CDR2: SGHTA, FQGNSA. The CDR3 is 14 amino acids. Here the CDR3 reads CASSEAGGGDTQYF. Written as DNA, the CDR3 is TGTGCCAGCAGCGAAGCGGGAGGTGGAGATACGCAGTATTTT.

CDR3 protein: CASSHAGTGVETEAFF. CDR3 nucleotides: TGTGCCAGCAGCCATGCCGGGACAGGGGTCGAGACTGAAGCTTTCTTT. V gene TRBV7-2 combines with J gene TRBJ1-1, with TRBD1 identical over 10 bases. The CDR3 has 16 residues. CDR1 and CDR2 from the germline V gene are SGHTA and FQGNSA. J lost 5 bases, V lost 5 bases, and 11 bases had no gene match.

The J gene is TRBJ2-1, the V gene TRBV3-1 (or the pseudogene TRBV3-2); weak D call: TRBD2 (6 bases). Between the trimmed V and J ends, which lost 3 bases and 1 base, there was a span of 10 bases. The CDR3 covers 15 residues. Germline loops: CDR1 LGHDT, CDR2 YNNKEL (reference sequence). CDR3 residues: CASSQSSASYNEQFF. The CDR3 coding sequence is TGTGCCAGCAGCCAGTCTAGCGCTTCCTACAATGAGCAGTTCTTC.

The chain links TRBV18 to TRBJ2-3, with TRBD2 identical over 10 bases. V lost 3 bases to trimming and J lost 3 bases; unmatched junction nucleotides: 12. CDR3 size: 18 residues. Looked up from germline, CDR1 is KGHSH and CDR2 is LQKENI. CDR3 coding DNA: TGTGCCAGCTCACCTTGGGCTAGCGGGAGAAGTTCGACAGATACGCAGTATTTT. Encoded protein: CASSPWASGRSSTDTQYF.

The chain is built from TRBV18 and TRBJ2-1; possibly TRBD1 for D (6 bases). Trimming stripped 3 bases from V and 0 bases from J, with 12 bases between. The germline CDR1 and CDR2 sequences are KGHSH and LQKENI. The CDR3 sequence is 16 residues long. The CDR3 loop is CASSPDQGSSYNEQFF. The CDR3, as DNA: TGTGCCAGCTCACCCGATCAGGGGAGCTCCTACAATGAGCAGTTCTTC.

The rearrangement links TRBV10-3 to TRBJ1-1; TRBD1 aligns across 8 bases. After removal of 0 bases from V and 1 base from J, the junction contained 10 bases not matched to a gene. The CDR3 is 18 amino acids. From germline, CDR1 is ENHRY and CDR2 SYGVKD. CDR3 DNA sequence: TGTGCCATCAGTGAGTCCCGATGGACAGGGATAAGGAACACTGAAGCTTTCTTT. Translated, it gives CAISESRWTGIRNTEAFF.

Only one count was recorded for this clone. Mismatch with germline at one junction end may stem from a read error. This chain connects TRBV6-1 to TRBJ2-7; weak D call: TRBD1 (5 bases). CDR3 size: 11 residues. Germline V gene lookup returns CDR1 MNHNS and CDR2 SASEGT. CDR3 in amino acids: CASSEFAGRDF. Here the CDR3 DNA reads TGTGCCAGCAGTGAATTTGCAGGGCGAGACTTC.

This chain links TRBV27 with TRBJ1-3; 8 bases map to TRBD1. With V trimmed by 5 bases and J by 3 bases, 9 bases remained unmatched. CDR3 size: 16 residues. Germline V gene sequence: CDR1 MNHEY, CDR2 SMNVEV (reference sequence). The chain's CDR3 is CASSPLQGARGNTIYF. CDR3 coding DNA: TGTGCCAGCAGTCCCCTCCAGGGGGCGCGTGGAAACACCATATATTTT.